This T cell receptor (beta chain) was captured in a study of technical replicates of blood from several donors. Germline V CDR1 and CDR2: LGHNA, YNFKEQ. The CDR3 has 13 residues. Trimming cost V 1 base and J 2 bases, with 6 bases left between them. The data were produced by immunoSEQ multiplex PCR, yet TCRdb's version contains in-frame clones alone and is incomplete. The data show tens of thousands of clones, 90% to 95% seen once. Sequencing was performed on T cells isolated from PBMCs. V gene TRBV4-2 combines with J gene TRBJ2-7; unclear D gene. The sequence was collected from a human donor in good health. The CDR3 reads CASSQVDTYEQYF. For the CDR3, the DNA is TGTGCCAGCAGCCAAGTAGACACCTACGAGCAGTACTTC.